Shown below are 23 T cell receptor beta chains from a single sample sequenced in a study of human T cells and chemical hapten exposure. Noted time point: healthy volunteer bleed at 2 weeks. Unseparated into fractions, whole blood served as the source from which total RNA was extracted. TCRdb independently ran MiXCR on the RACE reads; one entry per CDR3 protein. The data show some 50,000 distinct CDR3 sequences, around 4.1% seen once. The sample consisted of whole blood. The receptor source for this set is a female donor in good health. Some clones in this sample may be carry-over from other donors' samples.

This clonotype showed up many times. The rearrangement links TRBV4-1 to TRBJ1-3; TRBD1 aligns across 7 bases. Germline V gene sequence: CDR1 MGHRA, CDR2 YSYEKL. The CDR3 extends over 15 amino acids. V trimming: 1 base; J trimming: 0 bases; junction bases outside the gene matches: 0. The CDR3 is CASSQGQGSGNTIYF. The CDR3, as DNA: TGCGCCAGCAGCCAAGGACAGGGCTCTGGAAACACCATATATTTT.

Notes on this clonotype: A much larger clone sits a single nucleotide away, making a read error possible. This chain uses TRBV4-1 with TRBJ2-3, with TRBD1 matching 7 bases. The CDR3 totals 13 residues. V lost 0 bases and J lost 13; bases outside the gene matches: 7. CDR1 is MGHRA, CDR2 YSYEKL, per germline. As DNA, the CDR3 is TGCGCCAGCAGCCAAGATACCGACAGGGACAAGTATTTT. Translating gives CASSQDTDRDKYF.

This clonotype was detected ten times or more. The chain employs TRBV13 and TRBJ2-3; 9 bases fit TRBD2. Germline V lookup: CDR1 PRHDT, CDR2 FYEKMQ (reference sequence). The CDR3 loop spans 16 amino acids. V was pared by 10 bases and J by 4 bases, with 15 bases of the junction left unmatched. In DNA form, the CDR3 reads TGTGCCACCTCTCTTTTCTCGGGACTAGCATCAGATACGCAGTATTTT. This gives the protein CATSLFSGLASDTQYF.

This clonotype was seen a handful of times. The CDR3 is CASGLEQGAYEQYF. The CDR3 DNA follows: TGTGCTAGTGGTTTAGAACAGGGGGCCTACGAGCAGTACTTC. The V call is TRBV12-5, the J call TRBJ2-7, with 8 nucleotides matching TRBD1. This CDR3 has 14 residues. Germline assignment: CDR1 LGHNT and CDR2 FRNRAP. The V and J ends lost 3 bases and 2 bases, in that order; junction bases with no gene match: 3.

This clonotype was picked up many times. The chain joins TRBV7-2 to TRBJ2-7; TRBD1 matches at 10 bases. Germline V CDR1 and CDR2: SGHTA, FQGNSA. With V trimmed by 3 bases and J by 3 bases, 8 bases remained unmatched. CDR3 length equals 16 residues. In DNA form, the CDR3 reads TGTGCCAGCAGCTTTCGGGGGACAGGGGTAGTCTACGAGCAGTACTTC. This encodes CASSFRGTGVVYEQYF.

This clonotype has a count of ten or more. The chain carries TRBV12-3 or TRBV12-4 and TRBJ2-3; 8 nucleotides line up with TRBD2. The CDR3 is 18 residues long. V lost 2 bases and J lost 0; bases outside the gene matches: 10. The CDR3 nucleotides are TGTGCCAGCAGTTTAAATAGCGGGGCCGGAGCTAGCACAGATACGCAGTATTTT. It yields the protein CASSLNSGAGASTDTQYF.

This clonotype was counted many times. The chain links TRBV4-3 to TRBJ2-3; weak D call: TRBD2 (5 bases). This CDR3 region has 18 residues. Trimming took off 1 base at V and 4 bases at J, with 21 bases between the two ends. Germline values: CDR1 LGHNA, CDR2 YSLEER. In DNA, the CDR3 is TGCGCCAGCAGCCAAGTAGTATTGGCGGGCCCAGTCGCAGATACGCAGTATTTT. It translates to CASSQVVLAGPVADTQYF.

This clonotype was counted many times. The gene calls are TRBV24-1 and TRBJ2-5, with 10 bases aligning to TRBD2. V shed 5 bases and J 3 bases; nucleotides not matched to a gene: 8. The CDR3 loop spans 16 amino acids. Germline values: CDR1 KGHDR, CDR2 SFDVKD. This CDR3 reads CATSASSGGLKETQYF. CDR3 bases: TGTGCCACCAGTGCCAGTAGCGGGGGGTTGAAAGAGACCCAGTACTTC.

This clonotype was detected many times. The rearrangement uses TRBV5-1 and TRBJ1-1; a possible D gene is TRBD1 (5 bases). The CDR3 spans 14 residues. V was cut by 4 bases and J by 1 base, with 11 bases left in between. Per the germline V gene, CDR1 is SGHRS and CDR2 is YFSETQ. The CDR3 spells CASSVTASNTEAFF. CDR3 bases: TGCGCCAGCAGCGTGACAGCTTCGAACACTGAAGCTTTCTTT.

This clonotype was picked up many times. V and J are TRBV4-1 and TRBJ1-2; 9 nucleotides align to TRBD1. The germline gives CDR1 MGHRA, CDR2 YSYEKL. There are 15 residues in the CDR3. After removal of 4 bases from V and 5 bases from J, the junction contained 8 bases not matched to a gene. CDR3 in amino acids: CASSPTDRGGYGYTF. The CDR3 coding sequence is TGCGCCAGCAGCCCAACGGACAGGGGAGGGTATGGCTACACCTTC.

On this clonotype itself: This could be a read error, since a much larger clone is one nucleotide away. This chain uses TRBV20-1 with TRBJ1-2; 8 bases match TRBD1. The CDR3 runs 16 residues. CDR1 DFQATT and CDR2 SNEGSKA come from the germline V gene (reference sequence). V shed 5 bases, J shed 6 bases, and the junction held 17 bases outside the gene matches. The CDR3 loop is CSADTGRGQGGDGYTF. The CDR3 DNA follows: TGCAGTGCTGACACGGGCAGGGGGCAAGGAGGAGATGGCTACACCTTC.

In its sample, this clonotype was seen many times. V and J are TRBV2 and TRBJ2-6; TRBD1 might be the D (5 bases). Germline lookup yields CDR1 SNHLY and CDR2 FYNNEI. This CDR3 region has 15 residues. Trimming cost V 7 bases and J 4 bases, with 14 bases left between them. Here the CDR3 reads CASILEPGGANVLTF. CDR3 in DNA: TGTGCCAGCATTCTGGAGCCAGGGGGGGCCAACGTCCTGACTTTC.

In its sample, this clonotype was seen many times. The J gene is TRBJ2-3, the V gene TRBV3-1; 12 nucleotides match TRBD2. The CDR3 loop spans 16 amino acids. V lost 1 base and J lost 2; bases outside the gene matches: 1. The V gene's germline CDR1 is LGHDT and CDR2 YNNKEL (reference sequence). The CDR3 is CASSQGTSGTTDTQYF. The CDR3 DNA follows: TGTGCCAGCAGCCAAGGGACTAGCGGGACCACAGATACGCAGTATTTT.

This clonotype has ten or more counts. The chain joins TRBV27 to TRBJ2-7; the D gene is possibly TRBD1 (5 bases). The CDR3 spans 13 residues. Trimming left V 5 bases short and J 0 bases short, with 8 bases between. Per germline, CDR1 MNHEY and CDR2 SMNVEV (reference sequence). The CDR3 coding sequence is TGTGCCAGCAGTAGACAGAGCTCCTACGAGCAGTACTTC. Protein sequence: CASSRQSSYEQYF.

The J gene is TRBJ2-5, the V gene TRBV6-5, with TRBD2 matching over 7 bases. Trimming took 0 bases from V and 9 from J; bases not matched to a gene: 4. Germline CDR1 reads MNHEY; CDR2 reads SVGAGI. This CDR3 is built from 13 residues. CDR3 in DNA: TGTGCCAGCAGTTACTCGAGGGAGGGACCCCAGTACTTC. Translated: CASSYSREGPQYF.

This clonotype has a count of ten or more. The chain joins TRBV5-1 to TRBJ2-3, with a possible D match to TRBD1 (6 bases). The CDR3 covers 13 residues. Germline values: CDR1 SGHRS, CDR2 YFSETQ. Trimming stripped 2 bases from V and 4 bases from J, with 8 bases between. CDR3 amino acids: CASSFEGADTQYF. The CDR3 DNA reads TGCGCCAGCAGCTTTGAGGGGGCAGATACGCAGTATTTT.

This clonotype was observed at least ten times. The rearrangement joins TRBV27 to TRBJ2-5, with 7 bases that match TRBD1. The CDR3 spans 15 residues. V trimming: 6 bases; J trimming: 5 bases; junction bases outside the gene matches: 12. Germline V gives CDR1 MNHEY, CDR2 SMNVEV (reference sequence). Here the CDR3 DNA reads TGTGCCAGCAGCAGAAATCCTTACAGGGGTGAGACCCAGTACTTC. Amino acid sequence: CASSRNPYRGETQYF.

There are a few counts of this clonotype. The CDR3 here is CASSPRGRTYSGRETQYF. In nucleotides, the CDR3 is TGTGCCAGCAGTCCCAGGGGGCGCACATATTCTGGGCGAGAGACCCAGTACTTC. The genes are TRBV28 and TRBJ2-5, with 8 nucleotides matching TRBD1. V shed 5 bases and J 4 bases; nucleotides not matched to a gene: 18. CDR3 size: 18 residues. Germline V gives CDR1 MDHEN, CDR2 SYDVKM.

Many counts were recorded for this clonotype. The chain is built from TRBV4-3 and TRBJ2-3; D ambiguous. V was clipped by 1 base and J by 1 base, with 15 bases between them. Per germline, CDR1 LGHNA and CDR2 YSLEER. The CDR3 sequence is 17 residues long. CDR3 sequence (DNA): TGCGCCAGCAGCCAAGGGTTCGGACCCTGGGGCACAGATACGCAGTATTTT. This codes for CASSQGFGPWGTDTQYF.

This clonotype showed up many times. The chain joins TRBV25-1 to TRBJ2-7; TRBD1 aligns across 11 bases. The germline CDR1 and CDR2 sequences are MGHDK and SYGVNS. J lost 2 bases, V lost 4 bases, and 10 bases had no gene match. This CDR3 is built from 17 residues. The DNA of the CDR3 is TGTGCCAGCAGTGCTAACTTTGGGACAGGGGGGACCTACGAGCAGTACTTC. Protein sequence: CASSANFGTGGTYEQYF.

This clonotype was seen repeatedly, ten times or more. CDR3 nucleotides: TGTGCCAGCAGCCAAGACGTCTCTGTTTCACGCGGGGAGCTGTTTTTT. Its translation: CASSQDVSVSRGELFF. V gene TRBV3-1 combines with J gene TRBJ2-2; D is unresolved. Trimming took 0 bases from V and 7 from J, leaving 15 bases between them. The CDR3 totals 16 residues. Germline V gene data show CDR1 as LGHDT and CDR2 as YNNKEL (reference sequence).

This clonotype was seen many times. The chain employs TRBV5-1 and TRBJ1-4; 7 bases map to TRBD1. CDR1 is SGHRS and CDR2 is YFSETQ in the germline V gene. Trimming at V came to 4 bases and at J to 8 bases, leaving 8 bases not matched to a gene. This CDR3 is built from 14 residues. Written as DNA, the CDR3 is TGCGCCAGCAGCCCGAACAGGGGAGACGAAAAACTGTTTTTT. Its protein is CASSPNRGDEKLFF.

This clonotype showed up many times. The rearrangement joins TRBV5-8 to TRBJ2-1; D uncertain. The V gene's germline CDR1 is SGHTS and CDR2 YDEGEE. V lost 4 bases, J lost 7 bases, and 9 bases lay in between. CDR3 length: 12 amino acids. For the CDR3, the DNA is TGTGCCAGCAGCCGGACCTGGAATGAGCAGTTCTTC. Residues: CASSRTWNEQFF.